This T cell receptor beta chain comes out of a study of blood T cell repertoires in COVID-19. Study-wide context: The United States, Italy and Spain were the sources of the acute and convalescent COVID-19 samples.

Repertoires were generated with immunoSEQ multiplex PCR, while TCRdb's copy carries only in-frame clones and drops some. This table holds 250,000 to 300,000 clones, 86% found once. Trimming cost V 6 bases and J 3 bases, with 12 bases left between them. The CDR3 is 13 amino acids. CDR1 MGHRA and CDR2 YSYEKL come from the germline V gene. This clonotype originated in a young man with active or convalescent COVID-19. V is TRBV4-1 and J is TRBJ2-7, with a weak D call TRBD2 (5 bases). The sequenced sample was peripheral blood. The CDR3 DNA is TGCGCCAGCAGTCAAACGGGGAACTACGAGCAGTACTTC. Amino acids: CASSQTGNYEQYF.